The 25 T cell receptor beta chains below all came from one sample that was sequenced in a study of T cells after posttransplantation cyclophosphamide. A marrow graft followed busulfan-fludarabine conditioning, with cyclophosphamide on days +3 and +4. TCRdb's copy holds only in-frame clones and misses some; the assay was immunoSEQ multiplex PCR. The counts give 15,000 or so clones, none of them seen only once; 20% to 30% is held by the top ten. The sequences come from PBMCs, collected after allogeneic stem cell transplant with posttransplant cyclophosphamide. The receptors derive from a female patient in her 40s who received an allogeneic stem cell transplant from an unrelated donor, was CMV-positive, and had acute GVHD only. Some of the T cells might come from the graft donor.

In this sample, this clone turned up many times. The rearrangement uses TRBV6-5 and TRBJ2-4; 8 bases match TRBD1. CDR1 and CDR2 from the germline V gene are MNHEY and SVGAGI. The CDR3 extends over 14 amino acids. Trimming removed 8 bases from V and 2 bases from J; junction bases left unmatched: 5. CDR3: CASSTGESKNIQYF. CDR3 DNA sequence: TGTGCCAGCTCGACAGGGGAGTCCAAAAACATTCAGTACTTC.

This clone showed up just a few times. CDR3 bases: TGTGCCAGCAGTACCTCTACAGGGAGGGGTTCACCCCTCCACTTT. Protein: CASSTSTGRGSPLHF. V is TRBV27 and J is TRBJ1-6; tentatively, D is TRBD1 (6 bases). The CDR3 loop spans 15 amino acids. In germline, CDR1 is MNHEY, CDR2 SMNVEV (reference sequence). V was shortened by 5 bases and J by 9 bases, with 17 bases between the two germline ends.

This clone was detected many times. The gene calls are TRBV15 and TRBJ1-2; D possibly corresponds to TRBD1 (5 bases). The CDR3 has 13 residues. Germline CDR1 reads LNHNV; CDR2 reads YYDKDF (reference sequence). V lost 4 bases and J lost 0, with 6 bases in between. DNA for the CDR3: TGTGCCACCAGCAACAGGACTAACTATGGCTACACCTTC. Its protein product is CATSNRTNYGYTF.

This clone was seen repeatedly, ten times or more. CDR3 DNA sequence: TGTGCCAGCAGCTTGGGGGGCCGCCTCTCTGGGGCCAACGTCCTGACTTTC. Protein sequence: CASSLGGRLSGANVLTF. The chain couples TRBV5-8 to TRBJ2-6; possibly TRBD1 for D (5 bases). This CDR3 contains 17 residues. The germline V and J ends were trimmed by 0 bases and 0 bases, with 10 bases remaining between them. Germline lookup yields CDR1 SGHTS and CDR2 YDEGEE.

The chain is built from TRBV28 and TRBJ2-7, with TRBD1 matching over 7 bases. The CDR3 is made up of 14 amino acids. Trimming at V came to 5 bases and at J to 6 bases, leaving 10 bases not matched to a gene. Germline-derived CDR1 and CDR2 are MDHEN and SYDVKM. The CDR3 reads CASSLSTGLGEQYV. In DNA, the CDR3 is TGTGCCAGCAGTCTCTCGACAGGGTTGGGCGAGCAGTACGTC.

This clone appeared a few times. The chain joins TRBV2 to TRBJ2-5, with 11 bases lining up with TRBD2. The CDR3 length is 14 residues. Trimming removed 6 bases from V and 10 bases from J; junction bases left unmatched: 10. The germline CDR1 and CDR2 sequences are SNHLY and FYNNEI. The CDR3 region is CASRPGLAARDQYF. For the CDR3, the DNA is TGTGCCAGCAGACCGGGACTAGCGGCCCGGGACCAGTACTTC. Full variable domain (missing parts from reference TRBV2 and TRBJ2-5): EPEVTQTPSHQVTQMGQEVILRCVPISNHLYFYWYRQILGQKVEFLVSFYNNEISEKSEIFDDQFSVERPDGSNFTLKIRSTKLEDSAMYFCASRPGLAARDQYFGPGTRLLVL.

A few counts support this clone. The chain has TRBV4-2 and TRBJ1-5; 7 bases map to TRBD1. Trimming removed 1 base from V and 4 bases from J; junction bases left unmatched: 4. Germline CDR1 and CDR2: LGHNA and YNFKEQ. The CDR3 loop spans 15 amino acids. The CDR3 nucleotides read TGTGCCAGCAGCCAAGTGGGACAGCTGAATCAGCCCCAGCATTTT. This gives the protein CASSQVGQLNQPQHF.

This clone was observed many times. The CDR3 nucleotides are TGTGCCAGCAGGAGACAGGGGGCTACAGATACGCAGTATTTT. This sequence encodes CASRRQGATDTQYF. J is TRBJ2-3 and V is TRBV6-1; 10 bases map to TRBD1. V dropped 6 bases and J dropped 3; count of bases not matched to a gene: 3. Germline V gene lookup returns CDR1 MNHNS and CDR2 SASEGT. The CDR3 spans 14 residues.

This clone was seen at least ten times. The chain is built from TRBV25-1 and TRBJ1-5, with 9 bases aligning to TRBD1. CDR1 and CDR2 from the germline V gene are MGHDK and SYGVNS. This CDR3 is 18 amino acids long. The ends lost 6 bases at V and 4 bases at J; junction bases unmatched: 16. This chain's CDR3 is CASRNRNKGTGRNQPQHF. The DNA for the CDR3 is TGTGCCAGCAGGAACAGAAATAAAGGGACAGGGAGGAATCAGCCCCAGCATTTT.

This clone was seen many times. The gene calls are TRBV5-6 and TRBJ2-2; no definite D call. V shed 4 bases and J shed 3 bases, with 4 bases lying between them. The germline V gene encodes CDR1 SGHDT and CDR2 YYEEEE. The CDR3 has 12 residues. CDR3 loop: CASSLYTGELFF. The CDR3 nucleotides read TGTGCCAGCAGCCTATACACCGGGGAGCTGTTTTTT.

This clone was seen repeatedly, ten times or more. The chain recombines TRBV4-1 with TRBJ1-3; 8 bases line up with TRBD1. The CDR3 sequence is 17 residues long. CDR1 and CDR2 from the germline V gene are MGHRA and YSYEKL. Germline trimming cut 3 bases from V and 4 bases from J; bases unmatched to any gene: 11. CDR3 DNA: TGCGCCAGCAGCCACCCGATTCAGGGGGCTTCAGGAAACACCATATATTTT. This sequence encodes CASSHPIQGASGNTIYF.

Many counts were recorded for this clone. This sequence joins TRBV12-5 and TRBJ2-2; 7 bases fit TRBD1. This CDR3 is built from 16 residues. Germline CDR1 LGHNT, CDR2 FRNRAP. The junction had 6 bases not matched to a gene; V was cut back by 2 bases and J by 3 bases. The CDR3, as DNA: TGTGCTAGTGGTTTGTCACAGGGGTCAGACACCGGGGAGCTGTTTTTT. Amino acid sequence: CASGLSQGSDTGELFF.

This clone was found many times. The chain combines TRBV5-1 with TRBJ1-4; the D gene is possibly TRBD1 (6 bases). V was trimmed by 0 bases and J by 8 bases, leaving 11 bases between them. Germline CDR1 and CDR2: SGHRS and YFSETQ. This CDR3 is 14 amino acids long. The CDR3 sequence: CASSLGGGREKLFF. The CDR3 bases are TGCGCCAGCAGCTTGGGTGGGGGCCGAGAAAAACTGTTTTTT.

This sequence joins TRBV7-8 and TRBJ2-1; D unresolved. CDR3 size: 16 residues. Trimming stripped 5 bases from V and 0 bases from J, with 14 bases between. The V gene's germline CDR1 is SGHVS and CDR2 FQNEAQ. CDR3 nucleotides: TGTGCCAGCAGCCTGAGACCCCACAGCTCCTACAATGAGCAGTTCTTC. Amino acids: CASSLRPHSSYNEQFF.

Regarding this clone: This may come from a read error, since a much larger clone is one base off. The chain employs TRBV6-1 and TRBJ2-7; D possibly corresponds to TRBD2 (7 bases). This CDR3 is built from 15 residues. The V end was cut by 2 bases, the J end by 11 bases, with 22 bases between. Germline V gene lookup returns CDR1 MNHNS and CDR2 SASEGT. CDR3 coding DNA: TGTGCCAGCAGTGAACGGGGACTACAGGGAAGGTCAGAGTACGTC. Translation: CASSERGLQGRSEYV.

This clone was seen many times. The gene calls are TRBV14 and TRBJ2-1; D might be TRBD2 (5 bases). Germline CDR1 is SGHDN and CDR2 is FVKESK. V was cut by 1 base and J by 10 bases, with 14 bases left in between. The CDR3 spans 14 residues. The CDR3 DNA reads TGTGCCAGCAGCCAAGGTCTGCGGGTGCGGGAGCAGTTCTTC. This codes for CASSQGLRVREQFF.

This clone was detected ten times or more. The gene calls are TRBV19 and TRBJ2-7, with D perhaps TRBD2 (6 bases). The V and J ends lost 3 bases and 0 bases respectively, with 9 bases between them. Germline V lookup: CDR1 LNHDA, CDR2 SQIVND (reference sequence). This CDR3 comprises 14 residues. CDR3 in amino acids: CASSIGGNSYEQYV. The CDR3 DNA reads TGTGCCAGTAGTATCGGAGGGAACTCCTACGAGCAGTACGTC.

In its sample, this clone was seen many times. The V call is TRBV5-1, the J call TRBJ2-7, with 9 bases matching TRBD1. J was trimmed by 7 bases and V by 2 bases; bases with no gene match: 13. This CDR3 comprises 16 residues. The V gene's germline CDR1 is SGHRS and CDR2 YFSETQ. CDR3 residues: CASSLTPGQGKGEQYF. The CDR3 DNA reads as TGCGCCAGCAGCTTAACTCCAGGACAGGGGAAAGGGGAGCAGTACTTC.

In its sample, this clone was seen many times. This sequence joins TRBV7-9 and TRBJ1-1; TRBD1 might be the D (6 bases). This CDR3 is 15 amino acids long. Trimming left V 4 bases short and J 3 bases short, with 15 bases between. Germline V gene sequence: CDR1 SEHNR, CDR2 FQNEAQ (reference sequence). The CDR3 protein is CASSSFRGRHTEAFF. The CDR3 DNA reads as TGTGCCAGCAGCTCATTCAGGGGAAGGCACACTGAAGCTTTCTTT. Using reference TRBV7-9 and TRBJ1-1 for the parts outside the CDR3, the full variable domain is DTGVSQNPRHKITKRGQNVTFRCDPISEHNRLYWYRQTLGQGPEFLTYFQNEAQLEKSRLLSDRFSAERPKGSFSTLEIQRTEQGDSAMYLCASSSFRGRHTEAFFGQGTRLTVV.

This clone was seen more than once but under ten times. The V gene is TRBV29-1, the J gene TRBJ1-2; possibly TRBD1 for D (6 bases). Germline CDR1 and CDR2: SQVTM and ANQGSEA. The CDR3 totals 15 residues. V was shortened by 6 bases and J by 4 bases, with 21 bases between the two germline ends. CDR3 sequence: CSVGPGMGHFYGYTF. CDR3 nucleotide sequence: TGCAGCGTAGGCCCCGGGATGGGACACTTCTATGGCTACACCTTC.

This clone was seen many times. The rearrangement joins TRBV5-6 to TRBJ2-7, with TRBD1 matching over 12 bases. Unmatched junction bases numbered 5, after V lost 1 base and J lost 3 bases. The germline CDR1 and CDR2 sequences are SGHDT and YYEEEE. The CDR3 sequence is 16 residues long. CDR3 in DNA: TGTGCCAGCAGCTTGAGTGGGACAGGGGGCCTCTACGAGCAGTACTTC. This translates into CASSLSGTGGLYEQYF.

This clone appeared many times. The chain combines TRBV7-2 with TRBJ1-5; 7 nucleotides line up with TRBD1. Germline V gene data show CDR1 as SGHTA and CDR2 as FQGNSA. This CDR3 has 16 amino acids. J gave up 2 bases and V 4 bases, and 8 bases lay outside the gene matches. The CDR3 coding sequence is TGTGCCAGCAGCTCCCCGGGAGACAGGGGCAATCAGCCCCAGCATTTT. It specifies CASSSPGDRGNQPQHF.

This clone was counted at least ten times. V is TRBV6-4 and J is TRBJ1-1, with D hard to call. Germline CDR1 is MRHNA and CDR2 is SNTAGT. This CDR3 has 14 residues. V shed 8 bases and J shed 3 bases, with 16 bases lying between them. CDR3 nucleotides: TGTGCCAGCTACAGATCATGGGCCCACACTGAAGCTTTCTTT. The encoded protein is CASYRSWAHTEAFF.

This clone was observed a few times. The chain joins TRBV9 to TRBJ2-2; 12 bases map to TRBD2. With V trimmed by 1 base and J by 2 bases, 3 bases remained unmatched. Germline V CDR1 and CDR2: SGDLS, YYNGEE. This CDR3 is 17 amino acids long. DNA for the CDR3: TGTGCCAGCAGCGTACCTAGCGGGAGGGCAAACACCGGGGAGCTGTTTTTT. It is translated as CASSVPSGRANTGELFF.

This clone was detected ten times or more. The chain has TRBV28 and TRBJ1-3; perhaps TRBD1 as D (6 bases). V was cut by 5 bases and J by 4 bases, with 15 bases left in between. The germline V gene encodes CDR1 MDHEN and CDR2 SYDVKM. This CDR3 region has 15 residues. CDR3 nucleotides: TGTGCCAGCAGTCCGAACAGGGCAGAGGGAAACACCATATATTTT. This encodes CASSPNRAEGNTIYF.